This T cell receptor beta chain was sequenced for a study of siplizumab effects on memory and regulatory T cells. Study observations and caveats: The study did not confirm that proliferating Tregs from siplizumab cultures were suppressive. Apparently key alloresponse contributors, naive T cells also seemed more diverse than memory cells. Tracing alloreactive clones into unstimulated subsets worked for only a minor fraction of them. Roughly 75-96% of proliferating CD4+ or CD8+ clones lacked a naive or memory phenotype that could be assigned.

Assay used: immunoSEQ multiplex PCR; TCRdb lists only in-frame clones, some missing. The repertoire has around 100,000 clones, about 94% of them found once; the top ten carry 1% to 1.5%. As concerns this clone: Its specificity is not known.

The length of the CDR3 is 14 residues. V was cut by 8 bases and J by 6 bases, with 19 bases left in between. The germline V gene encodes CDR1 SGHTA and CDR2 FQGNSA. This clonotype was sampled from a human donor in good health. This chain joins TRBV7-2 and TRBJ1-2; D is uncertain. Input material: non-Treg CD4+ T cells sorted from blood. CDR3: CASAGGWLRDGYTF. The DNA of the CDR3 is TGTGCCAGCGCCGGAGGGTGGTTGCGGGATGGCTACACCTTC.